These 28 T cell receptor beta chains share one sample of origin, sequenced in a study of shared clonotypes between healthy human individuals. TCRdb's copy holds only in-frame clones and misses some; the assay was immunoSEQ multiplex PCR. The sample holds more than 2 million clones, almost 96% seen once. The sequencing sample was made of naive CD4+ T cells sorted from blood. Stated subset: CD45RA+ positively selected. These receptors were collected from a young man in good health.

The count of this clone is one. A junction boundary mismatches the germline segment, possibly from a read error. This chain uses TRBV27 with TRBJ2-5; weak D call: TRBD1 (6 bases). The CDR3 runs to 14 residues. Germline V gene lookup returns CDR1 MNHEY and CDR2 SMNVEV (reference sequence). CDR3 protein: CASRRSTGQGTQYF. For the CDR3, the DNA is TGTGCCAGCAGGAGGTCGACAGGCCAAGGGACCCAGTACTTC.

In the case of this clone: This CDR3 is also generated by other DNA sequences in the sample. The CDR3 sequence is CASTQTSGSTDTQYF. The CDR3 region has the DNA TGTGCCAGTACCCAGACTAGCGGGAGCACAGATACGCAGTATTTT. The V call is TRBV19, the J call TRBJ2-3, with 10 positions matching TRBD2. Germline CDR1 reads LNHDA; CDR2 reads SQIVND (reference sequence). CDR3 length equals 15 residues. The J segment lost 0 bases and the V segment lost 7 bases, leaving 4 bases of the junction unmatched.

This clone was seen a few times. The chain links TRBV5-6 to TRBJ1-6; 7 nucleotides line up with TRBD1. Germline trimming cut 1 base from V and 9 bases from J; bases unmatched to any gene: 4. Germline-derived CDR1 and CDR2 are SGHDT and YYEEEE. The length of the CDR3 is 14 residues. CDR3 nucleotides: TGTGCCAGCAGCTTGACAGGGGAGACTTCACCCCTCCACTTT. Protein: CASSLTGETSPLHF.

The chain recombines TRBV6-6 with TRBJ1-1, with 11 bases fitting TRBD1. Germline loops: CDR1 MNHNY, CDR2 SVGAGI (reference sequence). V shed 5 bases and J 5 bases; nucleotides not matched to a gene: 7. The CDR3 contains 15 residues. CDR3 nucleotides: TGTGCCAGCAGTCTCCGGACAGGGGGCTTGACTGAAGCTTTCTTT. Its protein product is CASSLRTGGLTEAFF.

Turning to this clone: In the same sample, other DNA sequences code for this CDR3. The V gene is TRBV5-1, the J gene TRBJ1-1, with D perhaps matching TRBD1 (5 bases). Germline CDR1 reads SGHRS; CDR2 reads YFSETQ. The V and J ends lost 0 bases and 0 bases respectively, with 9 bases between them. The CDR3 sequence is 15 residues long. The CDR3 coding sequence is TGCGCCAGCAGCTTGGAAGGGGCACTGAACACTGAAGCTTTCTTT. This gives the protein CASSLEGALNTEAFF.

Concerning this clone itself: Other nucleotide sequences from this sample produce the same CDR3. The rearrangement uses TRBV5-5 and TRBJ1-2; a possible D gene is TRBD1 (5 bases). CDR1 SGHKS and CDR2 YYEKEE come from the germline V gene (reference sequence). There are 14 residues in the CDR3. Between the trimmed V and J ends, which lost 2 bases and 2 bases, there was a span of 10 bases. The CDR3: CASSFSRENYGYTF. In nucleotides, the CDR3 is TGTGCCAGCAGCTTCTCCAGGGAAAACTATGGCTACACCTTC. Full variable domain (outside the CDR3, taken from reference TRBV5-5 and TRBJ1-2): DAGVTQSPTHLIKTRGQQVTLRCSPISGHKSVSWYQQVLGQGPQFIFQYYEKEERGRGNFPDRFSARQFPNYSSELNVNALLLGDSALYLCASSFSRENYGYTFGSGTRLTVV.

This sequence joins TRBV11-2 and TRBJ2-1; D is unresolved. Trimming shortened V by 0 bases and J by 4 bases, and 13 bases separated the two germline ends. Germline CDR1 reads SGHAT; CDR2 reads FQNNGV. The CDR3 totals 16 residues. The CDR3 sequence is CASSLERRKPYNEQFF. DNA of the CDR3: TGTGCCAGCAGCTTAGAAAGGAGAAAACCGTACAATGAGCAGTTCTTC.

This clone occurred once. The chain links TRBV10-3 to TRBJ2-5; D is tentatively TRBD1 or TRBD2 (5 bases each). The CDR3 covers 13 residues. CDR1 is ENHRY, CDR2 SYGVKD, per germline. V was cut by 10 bases and J by 4 bases, with 16 bases left in between. CDR3 region: CATKIRGGETQYF. CDR3 bases: TGTGCCACGAAGATCCGGGGCGGAGAGACCCAGTACTTC.

This chain links TRBV5-4 with TRBJ1-4; D unresolved. Germline loops: CDR1 SGHNT, CDR2 YYREEE (reference sequence). The CDR3 spans 15 residues. Trimming took off 4 bases at V and 0 bases at J, with 10 bases between the two ends. For the CDR3, the DNA is TGTGCCAGCAGCCGTCGGGAGACAACTAATGAAAAACTGTTTTTT. Amino acids: CASSRRETTNEKLFF. The full variable domain, in which reference TRBV5-4 and TRBJ1-4 provide the parts outside the CDR3, is ETGVTQSPTHLIKTRGQQVTLRCSSQSGHNTVSWYQQALGQGPQFIFQYYREEENGRGNFPPRFSGLQFPNYSSELNVNALELDDSALYLCASSRRETTNEKLFFGSGTQLSVL.

This clone was detected only once. V gene TRBV28 combines with J gene TRBJ2-5; 10 positions match TRBD2. The germline V gene encodes CDR1 MDHEN and CDR2 SYDVKM. The CDR3 covers 15 residues. V was clipped by 10 bases and J by 5 bases; unmatched bases: 13. Here the CDR3 reads CATRGSGGARETQYF. CDR3 sequence (DNA): TGTGCCACCAGAGGGAGCGGGGGGGCCCGGGAGACCCAGTACTTC.

The chain combines TRBV9 with TRBJ2-3; no clear D gene. From germline, CDR1 is SGDLS and CDR2 YYNGEE. The V end was cut by 4 bases, the J end by 1 base, with 13 bases between. CDR3 length: 15 residues. The CDR3 region is CASSSRALGTDTQYF. The CDR3 DNA reads as TGTGCCAGCAGCTCCCGGGCCTTAGGCACAGATACGCAGTATTTT.

J is TRBJ2-1 and V is TRBV4-3; no definite D call. Trimming left V 1 base short and J 0 bases short, with 10 bases between. The CDR3 totals 16 residues. Germline-derived CDR1 and CDR2 are LGHNA and YSLEER. CDR3 sequence: CASSQVRIPSYNEQFF. The CDR3 DNA follows: TGCGCCAGCAGCCAAGTGCGGATTCCCTCCTACAATGAGCAGTTCTTC.

This chain connects TRBV9 to TRBJ2-1; D is unclear. Deletions cut 3 bases from V and 5 bases from J, with 21 bases between. Germline assignment: CDR1 SGDLS and CDR2 YYNGEE. This CDR3 contains 17 residues. CDR3 loop: CASSGSLRKGMNNEQFF. CDR3 nucleotide sequence: TGTGCCAGCAGCGGTTCCCTTCGTAAGGGAATGAACAATGAGCAGTTCTTC.

This clone occurred a few times. This rearrangement joins TRBV18 to TRBJ1-3; D gene ambiguous. CDR1 is KGHSH and CDR2 is LQKENI in the germline V gene. Trimming removed 2 bases at V and 2 bases at J, with 13 bases between. This CDR3 contains 16 residues. The CDR3 is CASSPMRVRTGNTIYF. The CDR3 DNA reads as TGTGCCAGCTCACCAATGCGGGTCCGGACTGGAAACACCATATATTTT.

This sequence joins TRBV7-2 and TRBJ2-7; TRBD2 aligns across 7 bases. V trimming: 5 bases; J trimming: 12 bases; junction bases outside the gene matches: 22. The CDR3 contains 16 residues. Germline values: CDR1 SGHTA, CDR2 FQGNSA. In DNA form, the CDR3 reads TGTGCCAGCAGCCCTGTTAGCGGGTCATTATGGTTTGCCTCGTACTTC. Protein product: CASSPVSGSLWFASYF.

The CDR3 loop is CASILDRNEKLFF. The CDR3 nucleotides are TGTGCCAGCATCTTGGACAGAAATGAAAAACTGTTTTTT. The chain uses TRBV2 and TRBJ1-4; D may be TRBD1 (6 bases). The V gene lost 7 bases and the J gene lost 5 bases, with 11 bases spanning the gap. The CDR3 loop spans 13 amino acids. Germline V CDR1 and CDR2: SNHLY, FYNNEI.

The CDR3, as DNA: TGTGCCAGTAGTGCCACAGGGAGGCTCTCCTACGAGCAGTACTTC. Encoded protein: CASSATGRLSYEQYF. The chain links TRBV19 to TRBJ2-7; D may match TRBD1 or TRBD2 (6 bases each). This CDR3 has 15 residues. Trimming shortened V by 5 bases and J by 0 bases, and 14 bases separated the two germline ends. Per germline, CDR1 LNHDA and CDR2 SQIVND (reference sequence).

This clone was detected once. This sequence joins TRBV18 and TRBJ1-1, with 9 bases lining up with TRBD1. Germline V gives CDR1 KGHSH, CDR2 LQKENI. V was clipped by 6 bases and J by 5 bases; unmatched bases: 7. This CDR3 is 14 amino acids long. The chain's CDR3 is CASSGQGEGTEAFF. DNA for the CDR3: TGTGCCAGCTCGGGACAGGGTGAAGGGACTGAAGCTTTCTTT.

V gene TRBV14 combines with J gene TRBJ1-1, with unresolved D. The CDR3 is 16 residues long. V was clipped by 2 bases and J by 11 bases, with 24 bases between them. The germline CDR1 and CDR2 sequences are SGHDN and FVKESK. DNA for the CDR3: TGTGCCAGCAGCCAAATACGGACGAGGTCGCCTTTGAAGGCTTTCTTT. Its protein product is CASSQIRTRSPLKAFF.

The chain carries TRBV27 and TRBJ1-4; D gene uncertain. The CDR3 runs to 14 residues. Germline V gives CDR1 MNHEY, CDR2 SMNVEV (reference sequence). The ends were cut back, 5 bases at V and 8 bases at J, with 15 bases in the middle. The CDR3 DNA sequence: TGTGCCAGCAGTCAGAGAGTTTTGGGCGAAAAACTGTTTTTT. This encodes CASSQRVLGEKLFF.

V and J are TRBV30 and TRBJ2-5; 10 bases map to TRBD2. In germline, CDR1 is GTSNPN, CDR2 SVGIG (reference sequence). There are 17 residues in the CDR3. V dropped 3 bases and J dropped 1; count of bases not matched to a gene: 11. The CDR3 region has the DNA TGTGCCTGGAGCAGAGGTCGGACTAGCGGCCTCCAAGAGACCCAGTACTTC. It specifies CAWSRGRTSGLQETQYF. Full variable domain (rest looked up from reference TRBV30 and TRBJ2-5): SQTIHQWPATLVQPVGSPLSLECTVEGTSNPNLYWYRQAAGRGLQLLFYSVGIGQISSEVPQNLSASRPQDRQFILSSKKLLLSDSGFYLCAWSRGRTSGLQETQYFGPGTRLLVL.

V and J are TRBV6-1 and TRBJ1-1; D is undetermined. Germline values: CDR1 MNHNS, CDR2 SASEGT. The ends were cut back, 3 bases at V and 5 bases at J, with 13 bases in the middle. CDR3 size: 14 residues. CDR3 in DNA: TGTGCCAGCAGTGAGGGTCTTCCGGGGACTGAAGCTTTCTTT. Its protein product is CASSEGLPGTEAFF.

The chain links TRBV28 to TRBJ2-4; D possibly matches TRBD1 or TRBD2 (6 bases each). Germline CDR1 MDHEN, CDR2 SYDVKM. V dropped 4 bases and J dropped 0 bases, with 10 bases sitting between them. The CDR3 runs to 15 residues. CDR3 DNA sequence: TGTGCCAGCAGTTCCAGGGGACTAGCCAAAAACATTCAGTACTTC. Amino acids: CASSSRGLAKNIQYF.

V and J are TRBV7-9 and TRBJ1-6; D unclear. The CDR3 loop spans 12 amino acids. Germline V gene lookup returns CDR1 SEHNR and CDR2 FQNEAQ (reference sequence). With 4 bases removed from V and 9 bases from J, the gap between germline ends came to 7 bases. CDR3 sequence: CASSSDVSPLHF. The CDR3 DNA sequence: TGTGCCAGCAGCTCCGACGTTTCACCCCTCCACTTT.

The chain recombines TRBV11-2 with TRBJ2-1; maybe TRBD2 (6 bases). V was trimmed by 2 bases and J by 4 bases, leaving 12 bases between them. CDR1 is SGHAT and CDR2 is FQNNGV in the germline V gene. The CDR3 spans 15 residues. The CDR3: CASSLSRDFYNEQFF. In nucleotides, the CDR3 is TGTGCCAGCAGCTTATCCCGGGACTTTTACAATGAGCAGTTCTTC.

This chain joins TRBV6-6 and TRBJ2-1, with 7 bases fitting TRBD2. The germline V gene has CDR1 MNHNY and CDR2 SVGAGI (reference sequence). Losses at the gene ends were 7 bases for V and 2 bases for J; bases not matched to a gene: 8. The CDR3 runs to 15 residues. The CDR3 is CASKTGLVAYNEQFF. In DNA, the CDR3 is TGTGCCAGCAAAACTGGACTAGTTGCCTACAATGAGCAGTTCTTC.

This chain connects TRBV10-3 to TRBJ1-2; D is uncertain. The CDR3 consists of 15 residues. Germline CDR1 is ENHRY and CDR2 is SYGVKD. The germline V and J ends were trimmed by 2 bases and 6 bases, with 16 bases remaining between them. CDR3 sequence: CAISEVGGYRNGYTF. CDR3 nucleotide sequence: TGTGCCATCAGTGAGGTTGGTGGTTACAGAAATGGCTACACCTTC.

V gene TRBV18 combines with J gene TRBJ1-1; D is unresolved. Trimming cost V 6 bases and J 1 base, with 12 bases left between them. The germline V gene encodes CDR1 KGHSH and CDR2 LQKENI. The CDR3 runs to 14 residues. The CDR3 coding sequence is TGTGCCAGCTCCGAGGACGGGCAGAACACTGAAGCTTTCTTT. It specifies CASSEDGQNTEAFF.